The 8 T cell receptor beta chains below all came from one sample that was sequenced in a study of tumor-infiltrating lymphocytes in primary liver carcinoma. RNA and DNA were co-extracted from about 19-30 mg of unsorted bulk tissue. Starting from 500 ng of total RNA, TCR beta cDNA was produced with a primer in the constant region. Slightly modified ARM-PCR served as the procedure for the TCR beta libraries. These libraries came from three rounds of nested multiplex PCR. It was with TRBV1-TRBV30 forward primers and a C-beta reverse primer that the first two PCR rounds were run, at roughly 10 cycles each. TCRdb reanalysed the multiplex PCR reads using MiXCR and keeps one entry per CDR3 protein. The sample records more than 55,000 distinct CDR3 sequences, just over 70% being singletons. The sequenced material came from liver tumor tissue from sampling region 2. Subset defined: tumor region T2, inferior pole. All receptors come from a man between 40 and 49 years old with primary liver carcinoma and hepatitis B virus infection.

This clonotype was recorded only once. A junction boundary mismatches the germline segment, possibly from a read error. The chain combines TRBV11-2 with TRBJ2-2; TRBD1 matches at 9 bases. The CDR3 totals 17 residues. The germline V gene encodes CDR1 SGHAT and CDR2 FQNNGV. CDR3: CASSFDRDRVDTGELFF. The CDR3 DNA follows: TGTGCCAGTAGCTTTGATCGGGACAGGGTCGACACCGGGGAGCTGTTTTTT.

To note about this clonotype: A much larger clone sits a single nucleotide away, making a read error possible. This chain connects TRBV11-2 to TRBJ2-2; D is undetermined. V lost 5 bases and J 2 bases, leaving 9 bases between the germline ends. There are 14 residues in the CDR3. The germline V gene encodes CDR1 SGHAT and CDR2 FQNNGV. CDR3 sequence reads: CASSRWGNTGELFF. CDR3 nucleotide sequence: TGTGCCAGCAGCCGCTGGGGAAACACCGGGGAGCTGTTTTTT.

Note on this clonotype: An end of the junction differs from the germline gene, which may be a read error. The V and J genes are TRBV7-8 and TRBJ1-3; D is ambiguous. Germline V lookup: CDR1 SGHVS, CDR2 FQNEAQ. The length of the CDR3 is 15 residues. CDR3 nucleotide sequence: TGCGCCAGCATAAGCGACACGTACTCTGGAAACACCATATATTTT. Encoded protein: CASISDTYSGNTIYF.

The chain couples TRBV7-9 to TRBJ2-1; weak D call: TRBD1 (6 bases). This CDR3 region has 17 residues. Germline lookup yields CDR1 SEHNR and CDR2 FQNEAQ (reference sequence). Trimming left V 2 bases short and J 15 bases short, with 29 bases between. CDR3: CASSLPYQGSKTNEWFF. DNA of the CDR3: TGTGCCAGCAGCTTACCATATCAGGGGTCTAAAACAAATGAGTGGTTCTTC.

With respect to this clonotype: The missing conserved phenylalanine or tryptophan at the end of this CDR3 makes a read error likely. The CDR3 region is CASSPSRALVNTEAFS. CDR3 in DNA: TGTGCCAGCAGCCCATCAAGGGCGTTGGTGAACACTGAAGCTTTCTCT. The J gene is TRBJ1-1, the V gene TRBV11-2; D is uncertain. Trimming took 5 bases from V and 0 from J, leaving 16 bases between them. Germline CDR1 is SGHAT and CDR2 is FQNNGV. There are 16 residues in the CDR3.

This chain connects TRBV11-2 to TRBJ1-1; 8 bases align to TRBD1. V shed 6 bases and J 1 base; nucleotides not matched to a gene: 4. Per germline, CDR1 SGHAT and CDR2 FQNNGV. This CDR3 comprises 14 residues. This chain's CDR3 is CASSSGTGNTEAFF. CDR3 nucleotide sequence: TGTGCCAGCAGTTCCGGGACAGGGAACACTGAAGCTTTCTTT.

This clonotype was observed at least ten times. CDR3 protein: CASSLVGASYEQYF. The DNA of the CDR3 is TGTGCCAGCAGTTTGGTAGGGGCCTCCTACGAGCAGTACTTC. This chain connects TRBV12-3 or TRBV12-4 to TRBJ2-7; the D gene is possibly TRBD1 (5 bases). Trimming removed 3 bases at V and 0 bases at J, with 9 bases between. The CDR3 length is 14 residues.

In regard to this clonotype: This CDR3 is missing its conserved last phenylalanine or tryptophan, likely due to a read error. The chain recombines TRBV11-2 with TRBJ2-5, with 8 bases that match TRBD2. The CDR3 length is 16 residues. The germline V gene has CDR1 SGHAT and CDR2 FQNNGV. Here the CDR3 reads CVSSQTPGGGKEDQYL. CDR3 DNA sequence: TGTGTCAGCAGCCAAACTCCTGGCGGGGGGAAAGAGGACCAGTACCTC.